Listed below are T cell receptor beta chains from one sample, sequenced in a study of T cell responses to AZD1222 COVID-19 vaccine. Profiled with immunoSEQ multiplex PCR; TCRdb holds only in-frame clones, not every one. The sample lists approximately 46,000 clones, around 90% occurring once. The sample in question was peripheral blood, obtained 28 days after the second AZD1222 dose. These receptors were taken from an adult who received the AZD1222 COVID-19 vaccine. Both conserved end residues are part of each CDR3. D genes are given only for firm matches. Only some rows state a clone size, as once, few, many or a class for expanded clones.

v_call: TRBV11-2
d_call: NA
cdr3_length: 16
clone_size: NA
j_call: TRBJ2-7
cdr3_nt: TGTGCCAGCACCCCCGTCTACGGGACACCCTCCTACGAGCAGTACTTC
cdr3_aa: CASTPVYGTPSYEQYF

v_call: TRBV28
d_call: TRBD1
cdr3_length: 14
clone_size: NA
j_call: TRBJ1-4
cdr3_nt: TGTGCCAGCAAAATGACAGGGAGTCGAGAAAAACTGTTTTTT
cdr3_aa: CASKMTGSREKLFF

v_call: TRBV3-1/TRBV3-2
d_call: NA
cdr3_length: 11
clone_size: NA
j_call: TRBJ2-5
cdr3_nt: TGTGCCAGCACCTATGCGGAGACCCAGTACTTC
cdr3_aa: CASTYAETQYF

v_call: TRBV7-2
d_call: NA
cdr3_length: 11
clone_size: NA
j_call: TRBJ2-7
cdr3_nt: TGTGCCAGCAGCCCGTACTACGAGCAGTACTTC
cdr3_aa: CASSPYYEQYF

v_call: TRBV30
d_call: NA
cdr3_length: 15
clone_size: NA
j_call: TRBJ1-4
cdr3_nt: TGTGCCTGGAGTGTCCGAGGACCGAGCAATGAAAAACTGTTTTTT
cdr3_aa: CAWSVRGPSNEKLFF

v_call: TRBV5-1
d_call: TRBD1
cdr3_length: 14
clone_size: NA
j_call: TRBJ2-1
cdr3_nt: TGCGCCAGCAGCTATAGGACAGGGTCGGATGAGCAGTTCTTC
cdr3_aa: CASSYRTGSDEQFF

v_call: TRBV19
d_call: NA
cdr3_length: 15
clone_size: NA
j_call: TRBJ1-1
cdr3_nt: TGTGCCAGTAGTCCCCCCGGGGGATCGGACACTGAAGCTTTCTTT
cdr3_aa: CASSPPGGSDTEAFF

v_call: TRBV7-2
d_call: TRBD1
cdr3_length: 15
clone_size: NA
j_call: TRBJ2-7
cdr3_nt: TGTGCCAGCAGCTCCAAGACAGGGGACTCCTACGAGCAGTACTTC
cdr3_aa: CASSSKTGDSYEQYF

v_call: TRBV4-3
d_call: NA
cdr3_length: 15
clone_size: NA
j_call: TRBJ2-7
cdr3_nt: TGCGCCAGCAGCCAAGTTGGATCGGGATCCTACGAGCAGTACTTC
cdr3_aa: CASSQVGSGSYEQYF

v_call: TRBV5-4
d_call: TRBD1
cdr3_length: 17
clone_size: once
j_call: TRBJ1-1
cdr3_nt: TGTGCCAGCAGCAGGACCGGGACAGGGAGTTTCTACACTGAAGCTTTCTTT
cdr3_aa: CASSRTGTGSFYTEAFF

v_call: TRBV7-2
d_call: TRBD2
cdr3_length: 16
clone_size: NA
j_call: TRBJ2-2
cdr3_nt: TGTGCCAGCAGCAAAGCGGGGAGTCGGGACACCGGGGAGCTGTTTTTT
cdr3_aa: CASSKAGSRDTGELFF

v_call: TRBV5-6
d_call: NA
cdr3_length: 16
clone_size: NA
j_call: TRBJ2-7
cdr3_nt: TGTGCCAGCAGCCTTGGGGAGGAGGACAGAGCCTACGAGCAGTACTTC
cdr3_aa: CASSLGEEDRAYEQYF

v_call: TRBV27
d_call: NA
cdr3_length: 13
clone_size: NA
j_call: TRBJ2-1
cdr3_nt: TGTGCCAGCAGTAGACCGGCTTGGAATGAGCAGTTCTTC
cdr3_aa: CASSRPAWNEQFF

v_call: TRBV12-5
d_call: NA
cdr3_length: 13
clone_size: NA
j_call: TRBJ1-1
cdr3_nt: TGTGCTAGTGGCCGGGGACAAAGACTTGAAGCTTTCTTT
cdr3_aa: CASGRGQRLEAFF

v_call: TRBV5-1
d_call: NA
cdr3_length: 14
clone_size: NA
j_call: TRBJ2-7
cdr3_nt: TGCGCCAGCAGCTCGGAACAGCAGGGCCGCGAGCAGTACTTC
cdr3_aa: CASSSEQQGREQYF

v_call: TRBV11-2
d_call: NA
cdr3_length: 16
clone_size: NA
j_call: TRBJ2-4
cdr3_nt: TGTGCCAGCAGCTTCGGGGGGCTAGGAGCCAAAAACATTCAGTACTTC
cdr3_aa: CASSFGGLGAKNIQYF

v_call: TRBV10-1
d_call: TRBD2
cdr3_length: 14
clone_size: NA
j_call: TRBJ2-7
cdr3_nt: TGCGCCAGCAGTGACCCGGGACTAGCCGGCGAGCAGTACTTC
cdr3_aa: CASSDPGLAGEQYF

v_call: TRBV29-1
d_call: TRBD1
cdr3_length: 14
clone_size: NA
j_call: TRBJ1-2
cdr3_nt: TGCAGCGTTAGCGGACAGGGCGGAAACTATGGCTACACCTTC
cdr3_aa: CSVSGQGGNYGYTF

v_call: TRBV7-2
d_call: TRBD1
cdr3_length: 15
clone_size: NA
j_call: TRBJ2-6
cdr3_nt: TGTGCCAGCAGCGACAGGGGAGGTGGGGCCAACGTCCTGACTTTC
cdr3_aa: CASSDRGGGANVLTF

v_call: TRBV7-8
d_call: NA
cdr3_length: 16
clone_size: NA
j_call: TRBJ2-7
cdr3_nt: TGTGCCAGCAGCGGACCCGGGCGGGGGCGCTCCTACGAGCAGTACTTC
cdr3_aa: CASSGPGRGRSYEQYF

v_call: TRBV18
d_call: NA
cdr3_length: 15
clone_size: NA
j_call: TRBJ2-2
cdr3_nt: TGTGCCAGCTCACCAAGTACGGCCTACACCGGGGAGCTGTTTTTT
cdr3_aa: CASSPSTAYTGELFF

v_call: TRBV9
d_call: TRBD1
cdr3_length: 14
clone_size: NA
j_call: TRBJ1-2
cdr3_nt: TGTGCCAGCAGCGTAGCTACAGGGGGAGTTGGCTACACCTTC
cdr3_aa: CASSVATGGVGYTF

v_call: TRBV10-1
d_call: NA
cdr3_length: 17
clone_size: NA
j_call: TRBJ1-4
cdr3_nt: TGCGCCAGCAGTGAGTCGATCTCATCGTCCACTAATGAAAAACTGTTTTTT
cdr3_aa: CASSESISSSTNEKLFF

v_call: TRBV6-5
d_call: NA
cdr3_length: 13
clone_size: NA
j_call: TRBJ1-5
cdr3_nt: TGTGCCAGCACCGAAACAGGCAATCAGCCCCAGCATTTT
cdr3_aa: CASTETGNQPQHF

v_call: TRBV7-9
d_call: TRBD2
cdr3_length: 17
clone_size: once
j_call: TRBJ2-5
cdr3_nt: TGTGCCAGCAGCCTATCAGGGACTAGCGGGAGGGCCCTGCCCCAGTACTTC
cdr3_aa: CASSLSGTSGRALPQYF

v_call: TRBV7-6
d_call: NA
cdr3_length: 12
clone_size: NA
j_call: TRBJ2-7
cdr3_nt: TGTGCCAGCAGCCATGGGGGTAGGGAGCAGTACTTC
cdr3_aa: CASSHGGREQYF

v_call: TRBV5-4
d_call: TRBD1
cdr3_length: 15
clone_size: NA
j_call: TRBJ1-2
cdr3_nt: TGTGCCAGCAGCCTTAACAGGGGAGCTAACTATGGCTACACCTTC
cdr3_aa: CASSLNRGANYGYTF

v_call: TRBV9
d_call: NA
cdr3_length: 15
clone_size: NA
j_call: TRBJ2-2
cdr3_nt: TGTGCCAGCAGCGTAGTCTCCGCGGGGACCGGGGAGCTGTTTTTT
cdr3_aa: CASSVVSAGTGELFF